The clone carrying this TCR beta chain was found once. This sample stems from a study of blood T cell repertoires in COVID-19. On the study more broadly: Italy, Spain and the United States were the sources of the convalescent and acute COVID-19 samples.

The ends lost 7 bases at V and 12 bases at J; junction bases unmatched: 16. The CDR3 length is 14 residues. Germline loops: CDR1 SGHDT, CDR2 YYEEEE. Original data processing: Amplification of reference gene primers was used by the study to estimate nucleated cell counts. The protocol was immunoSEQ multiplex PCR, while the TCRdb copy is restricted to in-frame clones and leaves out a portion. V, J and clone size reflect that table, while D and trimming were determined from the DNA. The sample holds some 180,000 clones, around 86% seen once. Sequencing was performed on peripheral blood. The receptor was isolated from a woman of 80 years or more with COVID-19, enrolled during active disease. V gene TRBV5-6 combines with J gene TRBJ2-7; 10 bases match TRBD1. The CDR3 is CASSPGQGTLTPYF. As DNA, the CDR3 is TGTGCCAGCTCACCGGGACAGGGGACACTGACGCCGTACTTC.